This T cell receptor beta chain was recorded in a study of spatial heterogeneity in lung cancer. Study-level background: Patients with untreated early-stage non-small cell lung cancer, numbering more than 55, were the donors. Where they were available, follow-up PBMC samples were sequenced, at a median of about 22 months after resection. On average, each unique TCR and UMI combination appeared more than ten times in raw reads.

V shed 0 bases and J shed 12 bases, with 10 bases lying between them. Germline values: CDR1 SGHRS, CDR2 YFSETQ. The CDR3 extends over 13 amino acids. The sample holds many counts of this clonotype. The antigen is not known. Study-wide results and caveats: Detection of ubiquitous tumor TCRs in blood was higher at resection than follow-up.

Using its own MiXCR run on the 5' RACE reads, TCRdb lists one record per CDR3 protein. The sample holds around 110,000 distinct CDR3 sequences, over 9% seen once. The time point denotes: blood at routine non-recurrence follow-up after resection. Unsorted whole RNA samples from tumor, nontumor lung or frozen PBMC were sequenced. Sequencing was performed on PBMCs, taken at follow-up. The J gene is TRBJ1-6, the V gene TRBV5-1; no clear D gene. This TCR was recovered from a male donor with early-stage non-small cell lung cancer. CDR3 amino acids: CASSLEGDLPLHF. The CDR3 nucleotides read TGCGCCAGCAGCTTGGAGGGCGACCTACCCCTCCACTTT.